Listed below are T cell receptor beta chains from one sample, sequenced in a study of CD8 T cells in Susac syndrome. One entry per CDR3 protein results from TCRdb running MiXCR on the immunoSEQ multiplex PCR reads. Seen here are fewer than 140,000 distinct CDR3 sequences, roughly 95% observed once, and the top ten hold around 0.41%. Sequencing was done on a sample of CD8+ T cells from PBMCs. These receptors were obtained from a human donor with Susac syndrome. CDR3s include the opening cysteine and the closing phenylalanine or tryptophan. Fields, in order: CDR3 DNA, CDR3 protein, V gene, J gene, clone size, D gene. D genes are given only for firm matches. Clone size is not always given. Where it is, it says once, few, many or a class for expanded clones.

cdr3_nt: TGCGCCAGCTCTCTAATAGGGAGGCAGGAAAAACTGTTTTTT
cdr3_aa: CASSLIGRQEKLFF
v_call: TRBV5-1
j_call: TRBJ1-4
clone_size: -
d_call: -

cdr3_nt: TGTGCCAGCAGCTTAACGCCAGGGGTGGGAAACATTCAGTACTTC
cdr3_aa: CASSLTPGVGNIQYF
v_call: TRBV7-3
j_call: TRBJ2-4
clone_size: -
d_call: -

cdr3_nt: TGCAGCGTTGCTGGGACAGGGAGGTATCGTGAGCAGTTCTTC
cdr3_aa: CSVAGTGRYREQFF
v_call: TRBV29-1
j_call: TRBJ2-1
clone_size: -
d_call: TRBD1

cdr3_nt: TGCAGCGTCTTGGACAGTCTAAGTCACGCTGAAGCTTTCTTT
cdr3_aa: CSVLDSLSHAEAFF
v_call: TRBV29-1
j_call: TRBJ1-1
clone_size: -
d_call: -

cdr3_nt: TGTGCCAGCAGCTCCGAGGCGGTCAGCACTTGGGGAGAGACCCAGTACTTC
cdr3_aa: CASSSEAVSTWGETQYF
v_call: TRBV6-1
j_call: TRBJ2-5
clone_size: once
d_call: -

cdr3_nt: TGTGCCAGCAGCGTAGAAGGGGAGGATGAAAAACTGTTTTTT
cdr3_aa: CASSVEGEDEKLFF
v_call: TRBV9
j_call: TRBJ1-4
clone_size: -
d_call: -

cdr3_nt: TGCGCCAGCAAGCTTGGGGGACACGGGGCTAGGAATGAGCAGTTCTTC
cdr3_aa: CASKLGGHGARNEQFF
v_call: TRBV5-1
j_call: TRBJ2-1
clone_size: once
d_call: -

cdr3_nt: TGTGCCAGCAGTTCCAGCCATGGCCGTATAAATGAGCAGTTCTTC
cdr3_aa: CASSSSHGRINEQFF
v_call: TRBV6-2/TRBV6-3
j_call: TRBJ2-1
clone_size: -
d_call: -

cdr3_nt: TGCAGTGCTACTTCTGTTACCGGGACTAGCCCCGTTGAGCAGTTCTTC
cdr3_aa: CSATSVTGTSPVEQFF
v_call: TRBV20-1
j_call: TRBJ2-1
clone_size: -
d_call: TRBD2

cdr3_nt: TGTGCCAGCAGTCCCCCTCTAGCGGCTCCCGAGACCCAGTACTTC
cdr3_aa: CASSPPLAAPETQYF
v_call: TRBV12-3/TRBV12-4
j_call: TRBJ2-5
clone_size: -
d_call: TRBD2

cdr3_nt: TGTGCCAGTAGTCTACAGGGTTACGAGCAGTACTTC
cdr3_aa: CASSLQGYEQYF
v_call: TRBV19
j_call: TRBJ2-7
clone_size: -
d_call: -

cdr3_nt: TGTGCCAGCAGCGTAGAGGTGGGACGCGGGGGCTATGAGCAGTTCTTC
cdr3_aa: CASSVEVGRGGYEQFF
v_call: TRBV9
j_call: TRBJ2-1
clone_size: -
d_call: -

cdr3_nt: TGCGCCAGCAGCCGACTAGATAACAATGAGCAGTTCTTC
cdr3_aa: CASSRLDNNEQFF
v_call: TRBV4-1
j_call: TRBJ2-1
clone_size: -
d_call: -

cdr3_nt: TGCAGCGTAGATTTTGGGACCTACCAAGAGACCCAGTACTTC
cdr3_aa: CSVDFGTYQETQYF
v_call: TRBV29-1
j_call: TRBJ2-5
clone_size: -
d_call: -

cdr3_nt: TGCGCCAGCAGCCGCCCCATGAACACTGAAGCTTTCTTT
cdr3_aa: CASSRPMNTEAFF
v_call: TRBV4-1
j_call: TRBJ1-1
clone_size: -
d_call: -

cdr3_nt: TGCAGCGTTACACAGGGGGCTGTCTACGAGCAGTACTTC
cdr3_aa: CSVTQGAVYEQYF
v_call: TRBV29-1
j_call: TRBJ2-7
clone_size: -
d_call: TRBD1

cdr3_nt: TGTGCCAGCAGCTTAGTAGACTCGGGGGTCTTAAACTATGGCTACACCTTC
cdr3_aa: CASSLVDSGVLNYGYTF
v_call: TRBV7-2
j_call: TRBJ1-2
clone_size: -
d_call: -

cdr3_nt: TGTGCCAGCAGCGTAGGGCCATCAACCGAGCAGTACTTC
cdr3_aa: CASSVGPSTEQYF
v_call: TRBV9
j_call: TRBJ2-7
clone_size: -
d_call: -

cdr3_nt: TGTGCCAGCAGTTTGGTCTGGACAGGGTCATACGAGCAGTACTTC
cdr3_aa: CASSLVWTGSYEQYF
v_call: TRBV27
j_call: TRBJ2-7
clone_size: -
d_call: TRBD1

cdr3_nt: TGCGCCAGCAGCCTGACCGGGACAGGGGGCGAAGAGACCCAGTACTTC
cdr3_aa: CASSLTGTGGEETQYF
v_call: TRBV5-1
j_call: TRBJ2-5
clone_size: -
d_call: TRBD1

cdr3_nt: TGTGCCAGCAGCTTACAGGGACCCTACGAGCAGTACTTC
cdr3_aa: CASSLQGPYEQYF
v_call: TRBV7-6
j_call: TRBJ2-7
clone_size: -
d_call: -

cdr3_nt: TGTGCTTTGCAAGAGACCCAGTACTTC
cdr3_aa: CALQETQYF
v_call: TRBV4-2
j_call: TRBJ2-5
clone_size: -
d_call: -

cdr3_nt: TGTGCCAGCAGTTTCGTTAAGAACAGCAATCAGCCCCAGCATTTT
cdr3_aa: CASSFVKNSNQPQHF
v_call: TRBV27
j_call: TRBJ1-5
clone_size: -
d_call: -

cdr3_nt: TGCGCAACCTCTGATAGTGGACCCCATGGGGAGACCCAGTACTTC
cdr3_aa: CATSDSGPHGETQYF
v_call: TRBV5-1
j_call: TRBJ2-5
clone_size: -
d_call: -

cdr3_nt: TGCAGTGCTCCCTTGGGAAGCGGGGGACCGAGCACAGATACGCAGTATTTT
cdr3_aa: CSAPLGSGGPSTDTQYF
v_call: TRBV20-1
j_call: TRBJ2-3
clone_size: -
d_call: TRBD2

cdr3_nt: TGTGCCAGCAGTTTACAGGGCCACAATGAGCAGTTCTTC
cdr3_aa: CASSLQGHNEQFF
v_call: TRBV6-5
j_call: TRBJ2-1
clone_size: -
d_call: -

cdr3_nt: TGTGCCAGCAGCGTAGAAGGCTCACCTAATCAGCCCCAGCATTTT
cdr3_aa: CASSVEGSPNQPQHF
v_call: TRBV9
j_call: TRBJ1-5
clone_size: -
d_call: -

cdr3_nt: TGTGCCAGCAGCCTTGACCTCGTCAGGGCAGATTTAGGCACAGATACGCAGTATTTT
cdr3_aa: CASSLDLVRADLGTDTQYF
v_call: TRBV5-8
j_call: TRBJ2-3
clone_size: -
d_call: -

cdr3_nt: TGTGCCAGCAGTTACGGGCCGTGGACCGACACCTACGAGCAGTACTTC
cdr3_aa: CASSYGPWTDTYEQYF
v_call: TRBV6-5
j_call: TRBJ2-7
clone_size: -
d_call: -

cdr3_nt: TGTGCCACCAGCAGGGACAGGGGTAGCAATCAGCCCCAGCATTTT
cdr3_aa: CATSRDRGSNQPQHF
v_call: TRBV15
j_call: TRBJ1-5
clone_size: -
d_call: TRBD1

cdr3_nt: TGTGCCAGCAGCCCCCCACTAGGGAATGGCTACACCTTC
cdr3_aa: CASSPPLGNGYTF
v_call: TRBV7-9
j_call: TRBJ1-2
clone_size: -
d_call: -

cdr3_nt: TGTGCCAGCAGCTTAAACTACGAGGTGGGGGCCTATGGCTACACCTTC
cdr3_aa: CASSLNYEVGAYGYTF
v_call: TRBV13
j_call: TRBJ1-2
clone_size: -
d_call: -

cdr3_nt: TGCAGTGCTGGGGGGGAGGAGGTTGCCTACGAGCAGTACTTC
cdr3_aa: CSAGGEEVAYEQYF
v_call: TRBV20-1
j_call: TRBJ2-7
clone_size: -
d_call: TRBD2

cdr3_nt: TGTGCCAGCAGTTACCCCGGGGAGCTGTTTTTT
cdr3_aa: CASSYPGELFF
v_call: TRBV6-2/TRBV6-3
j_call: TRBJ2-2
clone_size: -
d_call: -

cdr3_nt: TGTGCCAGCAGCTCCGGGGTGGGTGAAGCTTTCTTT
cdr3_aa: CASSSGVGEAFF
v_call: TRBV5-6
j_call: TRBJ1-1
clone_size: -
d_call: -

cdr3_nt: TGTGCCACCAGCGGTGGGGGGGAAGGCTACACCTTC
cdr3_aa: CATSGGGEGYTF
v_call: TRBV15
j_call: TRBJ1-2
clone_size: -
d_call: -